This entry describes one TCR beta chain. Mismatch with germline at one junction end may stem from a read error. Germline CDR1 is MNHEY and CDR2 is SMNVEV (reference sequence). The length of the CDR3 is 9 residues. The data belong to a study of blood T cell repertoires in COVID-19. Study summary: Acute and convalescent COVID-19 specimens originated in the United States, Italy and Spain. Nucleic acid was either cDNA or gDNA, and it came from T cells, B-cell-depleted T cells, or PBMCs.

Authors' processing steps: Scientists estimated how many nucleated cells there were by amplifying reference gene primers. TCRdb keeps only in-frame clones here, not all; method: immunoSEQ multiplex PCR. Clone size and the V and J calls come from that table; the DNA yielded D and trimming. Of 110,000 or so clones listed, roughly 80% were seen once; the top ten hold under 3%. The V and J genes are TRBV27 and TRBJ2-7, with a tentative D call TRBD1 (6 bases). The receptor's source is a man aged 50 or older with acute or convalescent COVID-19. The sequenced sample consisted of peripheral blood. The CDR3 here is CASPKLGAF. The CDR3, as DNA: TGTGCCAGCCCCAAGCTGGGGGCTTTC.